Sequencing of this T cell receptor beta chain was carried out in a study of OX40 agonist ivuxolimab in advanced cancers. Study-wide results and limits: The CD4+ and CD8+ T cells in the blood had expanded clonally by week 6 at 0.1 to 3.0 mg/kg.

After removal of 3 bases from V and 2 bases from J, the junction contained 3 bases not matched to a gene. CDR1 PRHDT and CDR2 FYEKMQ come from the germline V gene (reference sequence). This CDR3 is built from 17 residues. This clone was found a few times. Its antigen is unidentified. Measured with immunoSEQ multiplex PCR; TCRdb has only the in-frame clones, and not every one. This table has under 80,000 clones, approximately 86% appearing once. The chain combines TRBV13 with TRBJ2-3, with 15 nucleotides matching TRBD2. The sample in question was CD4+ or CD8+ T cells sorted from blood, obtained in a trial of the OX40 agonist ivuxolimab. This receptor was taken from an adult with an advanced solid tumor such as melanoma, head and neck, liver or kidney cancer. Written as DNA, the CDR3 is TGTGCCAGCAGCTTTAGGACTAGCGGGGGGGCCACAGATACGCAGTATTTT. Protein: CASSFRTSGGATDTQYF.